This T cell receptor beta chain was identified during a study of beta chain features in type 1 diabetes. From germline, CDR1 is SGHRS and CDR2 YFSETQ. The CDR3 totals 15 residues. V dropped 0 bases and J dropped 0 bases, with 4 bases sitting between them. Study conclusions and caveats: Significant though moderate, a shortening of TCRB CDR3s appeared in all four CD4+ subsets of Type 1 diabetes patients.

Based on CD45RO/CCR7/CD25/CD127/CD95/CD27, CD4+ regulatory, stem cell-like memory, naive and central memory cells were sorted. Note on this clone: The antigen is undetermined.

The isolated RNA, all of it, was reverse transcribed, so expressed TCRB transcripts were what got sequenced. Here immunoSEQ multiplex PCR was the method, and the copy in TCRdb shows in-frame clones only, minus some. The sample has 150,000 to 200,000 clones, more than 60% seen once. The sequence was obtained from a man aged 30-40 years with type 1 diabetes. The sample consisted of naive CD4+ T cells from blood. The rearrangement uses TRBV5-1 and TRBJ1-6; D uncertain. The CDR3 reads CASSLEGSYNSPLHF. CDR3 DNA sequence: TGCGCCAGCAGCTTGGAGGGCTCCTATAATTCACCCCTCCACTTT.